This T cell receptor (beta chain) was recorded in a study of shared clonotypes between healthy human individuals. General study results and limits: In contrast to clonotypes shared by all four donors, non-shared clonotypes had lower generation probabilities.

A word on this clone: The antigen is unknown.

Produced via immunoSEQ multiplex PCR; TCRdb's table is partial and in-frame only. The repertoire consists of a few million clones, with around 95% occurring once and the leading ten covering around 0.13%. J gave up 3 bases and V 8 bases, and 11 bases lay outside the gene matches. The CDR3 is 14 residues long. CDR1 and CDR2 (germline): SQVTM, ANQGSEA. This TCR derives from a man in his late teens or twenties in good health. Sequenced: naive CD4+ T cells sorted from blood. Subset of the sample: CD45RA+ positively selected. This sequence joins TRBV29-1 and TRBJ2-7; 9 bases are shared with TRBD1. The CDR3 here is CSFKTGTGNYEQYF. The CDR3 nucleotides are TGCAGCTTTAAAACCGGGACAGGGAACTACGAGCAGTACTTC.